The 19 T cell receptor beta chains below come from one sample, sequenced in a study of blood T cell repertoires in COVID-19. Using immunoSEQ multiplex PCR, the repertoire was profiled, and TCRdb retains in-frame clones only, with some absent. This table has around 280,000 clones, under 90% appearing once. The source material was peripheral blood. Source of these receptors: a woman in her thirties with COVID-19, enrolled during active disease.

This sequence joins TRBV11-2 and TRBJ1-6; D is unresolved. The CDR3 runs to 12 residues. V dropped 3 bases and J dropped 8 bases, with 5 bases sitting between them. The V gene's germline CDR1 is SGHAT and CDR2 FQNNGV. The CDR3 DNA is TGTGCCAGCAGCTTCGGGGATTCACCCCTCCACTTT. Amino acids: CASSFGDSPLHF. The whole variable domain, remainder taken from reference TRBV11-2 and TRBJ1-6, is EAGVAQSPRYKIIEKRQSVAFWCNPISGHATLYWYQQILGQGPKLLIQFQNNGVVDDSQLPKDRFSAERLKGVDSTLKIQPAKLEDSAVYLCASSFGDSPLHFGNGTRLTVT.

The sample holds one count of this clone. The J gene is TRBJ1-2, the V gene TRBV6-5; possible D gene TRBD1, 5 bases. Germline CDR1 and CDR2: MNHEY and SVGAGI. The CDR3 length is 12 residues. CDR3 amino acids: CAIWGVNYGYTF. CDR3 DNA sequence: TGTGCGATCTGGGGGGTGAACTATGGCTACACCTTC.

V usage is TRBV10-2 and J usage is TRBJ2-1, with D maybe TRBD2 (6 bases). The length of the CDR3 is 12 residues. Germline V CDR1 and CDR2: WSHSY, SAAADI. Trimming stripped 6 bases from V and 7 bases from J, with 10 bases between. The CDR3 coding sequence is TGCGCCAGCAGGGACGCGGGGAATGAGCAGTTCTTC. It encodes CASRDAGNEQFF.

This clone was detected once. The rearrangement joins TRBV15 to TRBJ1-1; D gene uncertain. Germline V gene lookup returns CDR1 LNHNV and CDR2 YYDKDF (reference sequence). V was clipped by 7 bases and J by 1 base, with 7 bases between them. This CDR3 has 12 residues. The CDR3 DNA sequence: TGTGCCACCAATCGGGGGAACACTGAAGCTTTCTTT. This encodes CATNRGNTEAFF.

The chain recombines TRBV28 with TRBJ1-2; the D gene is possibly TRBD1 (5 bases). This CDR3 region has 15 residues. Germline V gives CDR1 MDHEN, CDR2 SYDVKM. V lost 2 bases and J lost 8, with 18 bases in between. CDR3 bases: TGTGCCAGCAGTTTAAGTCAGCGTCAATGGGGCGGCTACACCTTC. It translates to CASSLSQRQWGGYTF.

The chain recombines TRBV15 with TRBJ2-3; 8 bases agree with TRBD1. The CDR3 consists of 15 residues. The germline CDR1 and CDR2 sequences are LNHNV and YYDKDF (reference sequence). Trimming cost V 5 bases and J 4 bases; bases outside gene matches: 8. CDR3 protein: CATSRPGQGPDTQYF. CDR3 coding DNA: TGTGCCACCAGCCGTCCCGGACAGGGTCCAGATACGCAGTATTTT.

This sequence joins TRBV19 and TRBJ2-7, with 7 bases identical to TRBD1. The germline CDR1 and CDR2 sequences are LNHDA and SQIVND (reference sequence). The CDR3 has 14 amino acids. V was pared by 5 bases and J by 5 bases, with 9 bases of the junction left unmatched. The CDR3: CASSPRQGRNEQYF. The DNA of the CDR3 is TGTGCCAGTAGTCCACGACAGGGTAGGAACGAGCAGTACTTC.

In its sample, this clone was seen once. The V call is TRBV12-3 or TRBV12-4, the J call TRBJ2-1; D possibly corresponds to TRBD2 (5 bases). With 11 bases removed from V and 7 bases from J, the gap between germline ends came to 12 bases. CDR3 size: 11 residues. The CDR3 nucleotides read TGTGCCGGAGGAGCTACGAATGAGCAGTTCTTC. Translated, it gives CAGGATNEQFF.

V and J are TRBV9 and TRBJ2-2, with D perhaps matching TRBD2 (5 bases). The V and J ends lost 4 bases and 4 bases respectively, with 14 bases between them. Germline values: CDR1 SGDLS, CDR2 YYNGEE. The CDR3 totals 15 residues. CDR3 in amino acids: CASSKSRVFTGELFF. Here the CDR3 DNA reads TGTGCCAGCAGCAAATCGAGGGTTTTCACCGGGGAGCTGTTTTTT.

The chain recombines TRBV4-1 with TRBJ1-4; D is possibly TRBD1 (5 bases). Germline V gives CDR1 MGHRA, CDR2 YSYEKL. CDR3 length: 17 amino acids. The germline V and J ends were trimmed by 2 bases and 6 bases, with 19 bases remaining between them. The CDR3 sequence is CASSQRRVGTGDEKLFF. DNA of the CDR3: TGCGCCAGCAGCCAAAGAAGAGTAGGAACAGGTGATGAAAAACTGTTTTTT.

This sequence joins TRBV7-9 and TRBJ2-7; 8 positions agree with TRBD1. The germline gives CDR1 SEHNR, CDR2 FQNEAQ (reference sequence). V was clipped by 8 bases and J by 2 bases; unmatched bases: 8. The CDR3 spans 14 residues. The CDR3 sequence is CASAGQGLAYEQYF. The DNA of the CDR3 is TGTGCCAGCGCCGGACAGGGCTTGGCCTACGAGCAGTACTTC. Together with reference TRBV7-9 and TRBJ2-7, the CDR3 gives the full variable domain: DTGVSQNPRHKITKRGQNVTFRCDPISEHNRLYWYRQTLGQGPEFLTYFQNEAQLEKSRLLSDRFSAERPKGSFSTLEIQRTEQGDSAMYLCASAGQGLAYEQYFGPGTRLTVT.

The CDR3 protein is CASSFDDRDASGYTF. The CDR3 DNA follows: TGTGCCAGCAGTTTCGATGACAGGGATGCTTCTGGCTACACCTTC. The chain links TRBV28 to TRBJ1-2, with 7 bases aligning to TRBD1. The CDR3 consists of 15 residues. V lost 3 bases, J lost 7 bases, and 11 bases stayed unmatched. Germline loops: CDR1 MDHEN, CDR2 SYDVKM.

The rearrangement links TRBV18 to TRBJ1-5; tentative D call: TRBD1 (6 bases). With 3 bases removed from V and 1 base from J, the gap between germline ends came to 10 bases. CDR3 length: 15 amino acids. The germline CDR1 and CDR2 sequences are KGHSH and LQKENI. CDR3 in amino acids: CASSPSGQSNQPQHF. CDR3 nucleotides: TGTGCCAGCTCACCGTCGGGACAAAGCAATCAGCCCCAGCATTTT.

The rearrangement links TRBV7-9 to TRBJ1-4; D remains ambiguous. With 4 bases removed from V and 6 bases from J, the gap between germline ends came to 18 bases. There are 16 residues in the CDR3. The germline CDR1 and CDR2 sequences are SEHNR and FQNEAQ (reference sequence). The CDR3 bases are TGTGCCAGCAGCTATAGAGGAGGGAACCGGGATGAAAAACTGTTTTTT. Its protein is CASSYRGGNRDEKLFF.

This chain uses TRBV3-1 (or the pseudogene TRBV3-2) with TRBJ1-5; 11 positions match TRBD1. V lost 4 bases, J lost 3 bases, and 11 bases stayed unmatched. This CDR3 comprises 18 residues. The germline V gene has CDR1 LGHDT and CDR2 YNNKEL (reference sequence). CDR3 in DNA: TGTGCCAGCAGCCGCCGGACAGGGGGCGCCAAGGACAATCAGCCCCAGCATTTT. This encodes CASSRRTGGAKDNQPQHF.

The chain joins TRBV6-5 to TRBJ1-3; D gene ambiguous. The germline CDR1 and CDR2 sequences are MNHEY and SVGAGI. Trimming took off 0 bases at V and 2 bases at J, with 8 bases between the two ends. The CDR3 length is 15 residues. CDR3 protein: CASSYSAGAGNTIYF. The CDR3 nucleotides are TGTGCCAGCAGTTACTCGGCAGGCGCTGGAAACACCATATATTTT.

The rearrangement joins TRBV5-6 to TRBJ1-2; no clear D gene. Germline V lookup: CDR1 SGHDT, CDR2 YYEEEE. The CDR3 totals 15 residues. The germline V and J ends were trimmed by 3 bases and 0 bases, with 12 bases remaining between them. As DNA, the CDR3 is TGTGCCAGCAGCTCCGACACTGAAGCTAACTATGGCTACACCTTC. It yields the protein CASSSDTEANYGYTF.

Here the CDR3 reads CASSHAGGASNQPQHF. The CDR3 region has the DNA TGTGCCAGCAGCCACGCGGGGGGGGCTAGCAATCAGCCCCAGCATTTT. This chain uses TRBV7-9 with TRBJ1-5; maybe TRBD1 (6 bases). The CDR3 is 16 residues long. The germline CDR1 and CDR2 sequences are SEHNR and FQNEAQ (reference sequence). V dropped 5 bases and J dropped 0 bases, with 14 bases sitting between them.

This CDR3 is CASSFEGQGTYEQYF. In DNA, the CDR3 is TGTGCCAGCAGCTTCGAAGGACAGGGGACCTACGAGCAGTACTTC. This sequence joins TRBV5-6 and TRBJ2-7, with 9 bases that match TRBD1. The CDR3 runs 15 residues. Germline CDR1 is SGHDT and CDR2 is YYEEEE. With 2 bases clipped from V and 2 bases from J, the junction kept 5 bases outside the gene matches. Full variable domain (remainder filled in from reference TRBV5-6 and TRBJ2-7): DAGVTQSPTHLIKTRGQQVTLRCSPKSGHDTVSWYQQALGQGPQFIFQYYEEEERQRGNFPDRFSGHQFPNYSSELNVNALLLGDSALYLCASSFEGQGTYEQYFGPGTRLTVT.